This T cell receptor beta chain was captured by sequencing in a study of shared clonotypes between healthy human individuals (dated by TCRdb to about 2020). With regard to the full study: A few men and a couple of women, aged 18 to 49 years, made up the cohort. The study deeply sequenced blood TCR repertoires of about 5 healthy adults to estimate repertoire size and the extent of clonotype sharing between individuals. Per donor, leukapheresis produced somewhere between about 0.9 and 10 billion PBMCs. Different laboratories and diverse techniques were used to prepare libraries and sequence TCR repertoires, to increase sequencing depth and limit assay-specific biases.

The junction shows trimming of 0 bases on V and 4 bases on J, plus 9 bases between the germline ends. The germline V gene supplies CDR1 MNHEY and CDR2 SVGAGI. Inclusive of the bounding cysteine and phenylalanine, the CDR3 is 15 residues long. The only DNA kept is the CDR3, 45 bases in frame from the first base. With respect to this clone: Its antigen target is currently unknown. Within one base of it there is no much larger clone, and no base qualities were kept.

The donors were healthy, HIV-negative adults with no recently reported acute infections or vaccinations. Every donor was a Caucasian adult living in Nashville, Tennessee, USA. For unsorted samples, 100 million or so PBMCs were counted, and genomic DNA was extracted using the QIAamp DNA Blood Mini kit. Blood was collected by leukapheresis, and PBMCs were isolated by Ficoll-Histopaque density gradient centrifugation and then cryopreserved in liquid nitrogen vapor phase. TCR CDR3 regions were amplified from genomic DNA by multiplex PCR using the deep immunoSEQ assay. For each cell subset, the extracted genomic DNA was distributed evenly across all wells of several immunoSEQ 96-well plates, and each plate served as one replicate. For unsorted PBMC, each replicate PCR was loaded with approximately 300 ng genomic DNA, equivalent to some 27,000 T cell genomes. Unsorted PBMC genomic DNA was sequenced across ten immunoSEQ deep assay plates. Purified libraries were quantified with a Qubit 3.0 fluorometer, sized on a Bioanalyzer 2100, and re-quantified with the KAPA Library Quantification kit. Every immunoSEQ 96-well plate was sequenced on a dedicated single-read 150-cycle Illumina NextSeq 550 flow cell. Processing in the source paper ran as follows. Because the immunoSEQ output held only junctional sequences and lacked quality scores, the filtering could not match the filtering applied to full-length reads. Sequences were annotated with PyIR, a Python wrapper for IgBLAST v1.9, and V/J genes and CDR3 were assigned using IMGT germline references. Reads were filtered out if the reads had weak V/J assignments (E-value above 1e-6), no CDR3, stop codons, out-of-frame junctions, or ambiguous translated residues. A V3J clonotype was defined by an identical inferred V gene, J gene, and CDR3 amino acid sequence. The percentage overlap between two repertoires was calculated by dividing the number of shared unique clonotypes by the size of the smaller repertoire. Three approaches were used to assess repertoire richness: RTK rarefaction, the Chao1 estimator, and Recon v2.1 estimates of unobserved clonotypes. TCRdb took over this immuneACCESS table, retaining in-frame rearrangements with V and J assigned. Such tables are incomplete; in checked studies, under half of the missing clones stem from an unresolved V gene, and the remainder is unexplained. V and J calls and clone size come straight from that table; D and trimming were deduced from the DNA. The sample data list some 490,000 clones, and roughly 80% of these were observed just once. About 12% of the sample is in the top ten clones.

Summary of the overall study and its limitations: Because the study included a small number of donors, the genetic and exposure-history diversity represented was limited. Only blood was sampled, and tissue TCR repertoires likely differ from those in blood. Pairwise subsampling indicated that sequencing depth was expected to affect the degree of clonotype sharing among donors.

The sample consisted of PBMCs. The chain is assembled from TRBV6-5 and TRBJ2-2, and the D gene may be TRBD1, 5 bases matching. The sequence came from a woman between 35 and 50 years old in good health. Some clones in this sample may be carry-over from other donors' samples. The nucleotide sequence reads TGTGCCAGCAGTTACTCGAGACAGAGCACCGGGGAGCTGTTTTTT. Its amino acids are CASSYSRQSTGELFF.